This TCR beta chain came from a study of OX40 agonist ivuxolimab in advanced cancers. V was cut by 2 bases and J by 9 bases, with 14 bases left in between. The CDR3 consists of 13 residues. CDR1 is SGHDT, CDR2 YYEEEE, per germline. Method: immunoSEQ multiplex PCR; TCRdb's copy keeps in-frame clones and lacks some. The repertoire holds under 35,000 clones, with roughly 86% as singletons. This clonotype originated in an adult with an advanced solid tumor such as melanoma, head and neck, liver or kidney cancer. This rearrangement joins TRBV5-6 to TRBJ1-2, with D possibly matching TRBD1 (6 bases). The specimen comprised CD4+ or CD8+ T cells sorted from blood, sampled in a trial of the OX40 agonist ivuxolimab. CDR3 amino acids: CASSLWGQWSYTF. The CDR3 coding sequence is TGTGCCAGCAGCTTATGGGGGCAGTGGAGCTACACCTTC.